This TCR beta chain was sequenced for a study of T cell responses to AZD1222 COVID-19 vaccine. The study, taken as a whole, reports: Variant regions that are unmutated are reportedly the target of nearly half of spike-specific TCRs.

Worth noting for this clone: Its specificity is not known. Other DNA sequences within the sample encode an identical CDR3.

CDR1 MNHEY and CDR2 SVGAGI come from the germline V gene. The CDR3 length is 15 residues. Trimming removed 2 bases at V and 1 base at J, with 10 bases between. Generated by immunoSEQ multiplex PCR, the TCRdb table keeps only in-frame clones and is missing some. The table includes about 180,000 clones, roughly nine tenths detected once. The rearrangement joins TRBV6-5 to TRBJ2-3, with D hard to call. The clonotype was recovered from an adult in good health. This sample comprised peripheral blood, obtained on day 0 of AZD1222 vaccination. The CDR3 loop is CASSYGSGGTDTQYF. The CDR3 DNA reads TGTGCCAGCAGTTACGGTTCAGGAGGCACAGATACGCAGTATTTT.